The 13 T cell receptor beta chains below come from one sample, sequenced in a study of blood T cell repertoires in COVID-19. The assay was immunoSEQ multiplex PCR, and TCRdb's table has in-frame clones only and misses some. Here the sample spans around 270,000 clones, around 86% being singletons. Sequenced sample: peripheral blood. The receptors originated from an older woman with COVID-19, enrolled during active disease.

The rearrangement uses TRBV5-5 and TRBJ2-1; D is ambiguous. CDR1 and CDR2 from the germline V gene are SGHKS and YYEKEE (reference sequence). The CDR3 loop spans 16 amino acids. V was clipped by 3 bases and J by 6 bases, with 19 bases between them. The CDR3 region has the DNA TGTGCCAGCAGCTACGATCCCCACTCCGGTTTCAATGAGCAGTTCTTC. This codes for CASSYDPHSGFNEQFF.

This clone was picked up one time. The chain joins TRBV19 to TRBJ1-4; no reliable D call. V lost 5 bases and J 0 bases, leaving 7 bases between the germline ends. CDR3 length: 14 residues. Germline CDR1 and CDR2: LNHDA and SQIVND (reference sequence). The CDR3 here is CASSQAATNEKLFF. For the CDR3, the DNA is TGTGCCAGTAGTCAGGCTGCAACTAATGAAAAACTGTTTTTT. Full variable domain (missing parts from reference TRBV19 and TRBJ1-4): DGGITQSPKYLFRKEGQNVTLSCEQNLNHDAMYWYRQDPGQGLRLIYYSQIVNDFQKGDIAEGYSVSREKKESFPLTVTSAQKNPTAFYLCASSQAATNEKLFFGSGTQLSVL.

This sequence joins TRBV29-1 and TRBJ1-2, with D perhaps TRBD1 (6 bases). V was pared by 4 bases and J by 7 bases, with 22 bases between. Germline V lookup: CDR1 SQVTM, CDR2 ANQGSEA. The CDR3 sequence is 15 residues long. The DNA for the CDR3 is TGCAGCGTTGTAGTGTCGGGACACCCCAGAGTTGGCTACACCTTC. This gives the protein CSVVVSGHPRVGYTF.

The chain links TRBV20-1 to TRBJ1-5; no firm D call. CDR3 length: 16 residues. Trimming removed 3 bases from V and 5 bases from J, with 20 bases in between. CDR1 DFQATT and CDR2 SNEGSKA come from the germline V gene (reference sequence). The CDR3 nucleotides are TGCAGTGCTAGTGGGGTCAGGCGAAATCTGGATCAGCCCCAGCATTTT. Translation: CSASGVRRNLDQPQHF.

The rearrangement links TRBV18 to TRBJ2-5, with 10 bases aligning to TRBD2. Germline trimming cut 3 bases from V and 5 bases from J; bases unmatched to any gene: 6. The length of the CDR3 is 15 residues. Germline-derived CDR1 and CDR2 are KGHSH and LQKENI. CDR3 nucleotide sequence: TGTGCCAGCTCACCCGCGACTAGCGGGTGGGAGACCCAGTACTTC. It specifies CASSPATSGWETQYF.

The chain recombines TRBV4-1 with TRBJ1-1, with 8 bases that match TRBD1. V trimming: 4 bases; J trimming: 0 bases; junction bases outside the gene matches: 7. CDR1 and CDR2 from the germline V gene are MGHRA and YSYEKL. The CDR3 consists of 16 residues. The CDR3 nucleotides read TGCGCCAGCAGCCTTACCCCGGACAGGGTGAACACTGAAGCTTTCTTT. Translation: CASSLTPDRVNTEAFF.

The chain uses TRBV28 and TRBJ1-1, with D possibly TRBD1 on 5 matching bases. The germline gives CDR1 MDHEN, CDR2 SYDVKM. The V end was cut by 7 bases, the J end by 4 bases, with 19 bases between. The CDR3 has 15 residues. CDR3 residues: CASTPSDGGSTEAFF. In nucleotides, the CDR3 is TGTGCCAGCACCCCCTCGGATGGGGGGTCCACTGAAGCTTTCTTT.

About this clone itself: The junction departs from germline at one end; a sequencing error may be responsible. The chain carries TRBV28 and TRBJ2-7, with 8 bases that match TRBD1. This CDR3 contains 14 residues. Germline CDR1 MDHEN, CDR2 SYDVKM. CDR3 coding DNA: TGTGCCAGCTCCCAGGGACAGGCGCCTAGGGTAGAAGACTTC. It translates to CASSQGQAPRVEDF.

J is TRBJ2-1 and V is TRBV11-3; TRBD2 matches at 14 bases. With 1 base clipped from V and 10 bases from J, the junction kept 9 bases outside the gene matches. The germline CDR1 and CDR2 sequences are SGHNT and YENEEA. CDR3 length equals 17 residues. CDR3 DNA sequence: TGTGCCAGCAGCTTAGCCGGGACTAGCGGGAGCGTCTCAGAGCAGTTCTTC. It codes for CASSLAGTSGSVSEQFF.

The rearrangement links TRBV19 to TRBJ2-1; 9 bases are shared with TRBD2. This CDR3 contains 18 residues. Germline values: CDR1 LNHDA, CDR2 SQIVND (reference sequence). Losses at the gene ends were 3 bases for V and 3 bases for J; bases not matched to a gene: 12. This CDR3 reads CASSIFYPQTSGYNEQFF. CDR3 nucleotide sequence: TGTGCCAGTAGTATTTTTTACCCGCAGACTAGCGGCTACAATGAGCAGTTCTTC.

The V and J genes are TRBV19 and TRBJ2-4, with TRBD2 identical over 7 bases. Looked up from germline, CDR1 is LNHDA and CDR2 is SQIVND (reference sequence). This CDR3 has 18 amino acids. J was trimmed by 0 bases and V by 4 bases; bases with no gene match: 12. CDR3 DNA: TGTGCCAGTAGTACGACCCTCGGGGGAGGGCTAGCCAAAAACATTCAGTACTTC. It encodes CASSTTLGGGLAKNIQYF.

This clone was found a few times. The chain uses TRBV27 and TRBJ2-7; TRBD1 agrees at 9 bases. The ends lost 7 bases at V and 2 bases at J; junction bases unmatched: 6. The CDR3 sequence is 14 residues long. CDR1 is MNHEY, CDR2 SMNVEV, per germline (reference sequence). The CDR3 DNA follows: TGTGCCAGCAAGGTGGGGACAGGGCCCTACGAGCAGTACTTC. Amino acid sequence: CASKVGTGPYEQYF.

This chain connects TRBV7-2 to TRBJ1-6; D may be TRBD1 (6 bases). The V end lost 6 bases, the J end lost 8 bases, and 17 bases lay between the germline ends. The CDR3 sequence is 15 residues long. The germline gives CDR1 SGHTA, CDR2 FQGNSA. The chain's CDR3 is CASSIGGVPDSPLHF. The CDR3 coding sequence is TGTGCCAGCAGTATAGGGGGGGTGCCGGATTCACCCCTCCACTTT.